The clone carrying this T cell receptor (beta chain) was seen many times. Its specificity is not known. Through Arm-PCR of CDR3 regions and iRepertoire HTBI primers, TCR beta libraries were built. In the authors' workflow: About 60 TRBV and approximately 13 TRBJ segments were identified across samples. MiXCR, applied by TCRdb to the multiplex PCR reads, yields one record per CDR3 protein. What appears here as the V and J calls and clone size reflects TCRdb's work, not the paper's. The sample shows roughly 420,000 distinct CDR3 sequences, 15% to 17% of them seen only once. Germline lookup yields CDR1 MDHEN and CDR2 SYDVKM. V was clipped by 4 bases and J by 5 bases; unmatched bases: 9. The CDR3 has 15 residues. Time point specified: newly diagnosed GD, antithyroid drugs for less than 3 months. PBMC-derived RNA was used for the TCR library. This sample stems from a study of regulatory T cells in long-lasting Graves disease. Across the whole study: Less than 3 months of antithyroid drugs had been taken by newly diagnosed Graves' patients. Study results and caveats: Favored gene segments in persistent disease were TRBV28, TRBJ1-2 and TRBJ2-5.

The chain links TRBV28 to TRBJ2-3, with 7 bases lining up with TRBD1. The clonotype comes from a female donor with Graves disease. The material sequenced was peripheral blood mononuclear cells (PBMCs), taken at new diagnosis, from a patient treated with antithyroid drugs. The CDR3 DNA sequence: TGTGCCAGCAGTTCCGGGACAGCAAGAGGAGATACGCAGTATTTT. Residues: CASSSGTARGDTQYF.